A selection of T cell receptor beta chains follows, all from one sample in a study of blood T cells in healthy people across ages. One entry per CDR3 protein results from TCRdb running MiXCR on the 5' RACE reads. The sample carries about 900,000 distinct CDR3 sequences, approximately 67% recorded once. Material for sequencing was blood. All receptors come from a man under 40 in good health. CDR3s include the opening cysteine and the closing phenylalanine or tryptophan. The D gene is left open where the match is weak. A clone size is listed for some rows: how often the clone was seen (once, few, many), or a class if it is expanded.

CDR3	DNA	V	J	size	D
CASSVKGLSTDTQYF	TGTGCCAGCAGCGTGAAGGGGTTGAGCACAGATACGCAGTATTTT	TRBV9	TRBJ2-3	.	.
CSVHRVNSYNEQFF	TGCAGCGTACACAGGGTAAACTCCTACAATGAGCAGTTCTTC	TRBV29-1	TRBJ2-1	few	.
CASSPQLTGSITDTQYF	TGTGCCAGCAGCCCCCAGTTGACAGGGAGTATAACAGATACGCAGTATTTT	TRBV3-1	TRBJ2-3	.	TRBD1
CASSQDFGLAGPTETQYF	TGTGCCAGCAGCCAAGATTTTGGACTAGCGGGGCCCACTGAGACCCAGTACTTC	TRBV4-2	TRBJ2-5	few	TRBD2
CASSHLTGRQETQYF	TGTGCCAGCAGCCACCTAACAGGCCGTCAAGAGACCCAGTACTTC	TRBV7-9	TRBJ2-5	.	.
CAWTRDSNNEKLFF	TGTGCCTGGACCCGGGACAGCAATAATGAAAAACTGTTTTTT	TRBV30	TRBJ1-4	.	TRBD1
CASSEDYNEQFF	TGTGCCAGCAGCGAGGACTACAATGAGCAGTTCTTC	TRBV27	TRBJ2-1	.	.
CASSRRGRWNTEAFF	TGTGCCAGCAGTCGTCGGGGACGTTGGAACACTGAAGCTTTCTTT	TRBV28	TRBJ1-1	once	.
CASSQDVNYGYTF	TGTGCCAGCAGCCAGGACGTTAACTATGGCTACACCTTC	TRBV3-1	TRBJ1-2	.	.
CASSPNLVGYGYTF	TGTGCCAGCAGCCCCAACTTGGTCGGCTATGGCTACACCTTC	TRBV7-3	TRBJ1-2	many	.
CASRFGNSPLHF	TGTGCCAGCCGTTTTGGGAATTCACCCCTCCACTTT	TRBV12-3/TRBV12-4	TRBJ1-6	.	.
CASSSGTPGNEKLFF	TGTGCCAGCAGCTCCGGGACTCCAGGGAATGAAAAACTGTTTTTT	TRBV4-2	TRBJ1-4	few	.
CASRLSGGAPDTQYF	TGTGCCAGCAGACTGAGCGGGGGGGCCCCAGATACGCAGTATTTT	TRBV7-9	TRBJ2-3	.	TRBD2
CSAEDRGAYEQYF	TGCAGTGCTGAGGACAGGGGGGCCTACGAGCAGTACTTC	TRBV20-1	TRBJ2-7	few	TRBD1
CASRGTSRDTQYF	TGTGCCAGCAGGGGGACTTCGCGGGATACGCAGTATTTT	TRBV2	TRBJ2-3	few	.
CASSPVLITDTQYF	TGTGCCAGCAGTCCGGTACTGATCACAGATACGCAGTATTTT	TRBV6-2/TRBV6-3	TRBJ2-3	.	.
CSARVATGRQETQYF	TGCAGTGCTAGAGTCGCGACAGGGAGACAAGAGACCCAGTACTTC	TRBV20-1	TRBJ2-5	.	TRBD1
CAISEGSPSDTQYF	TGTGCCATCAGTGAGGGGTCCCCGAGCGATACGCAGTATTTT	TRBV10-3	TRBJ2-3	few	.
CASSLDYPTGANVLTF	TGCGCCAGCAGCTTGGATTACCCCACTGGGGCCAACGTCCTGACTTTC	TRBV5-1	TRBJ2-6	.	.
CASSQGTGGSEQYF	TGTGCCAGCAGTCAGGGGACAGGGGGCTCCGAGCAGTACTTC	TRBV27	TRBJ2-7	.	TRBD1
CASTQYAVQEAFF	TGTGCCAGCACTCAATATGCGGTACAGGAAGCTTTCTTT	TRBV28	TRBJ1-1	.	.
CASSVGIQGNTGELFF	TGTGCCAGCAGCGTAGGCATTCAGGGGAACACCGGGGAGCTGTTTTTT	TRBV9	TRBJ2-2	.	.
CASSGEIAGVNEQFF	TGTGCCAGTAGTGGGGAGATAGCGGGGGTCAATGAGCAGTTCTTC	TRBV19	TRBJ2-1	.	TRBD2
CSARNEQGIYEQYF	TGCAGTGCTAGAAACGAACAGGGCATTTACGAGCAGTACTTC	TRBV20-1	TRBJ2-7	.	.
CASSERAYNEQFF	TGCGCCAGCAGTGAGCGGGCGTACAATGAGCAGTTCTTC	TRBV4-3	TRBJ2-1	.	.
CASSLARTGGRDGYTF	TGTGCCAGCAGCTTAGCCCGGACAGGGGGTCGTGATGGCTACACCTTC	TRBV7-2	TRBJ1-2	.	TRBD1
CAIRTMEARGSGYTF	TGTGCCATCAGGACGATGGAGGCCCGAGGCTCTGGCTACACCTTC	TRBV10-3	TRBJ1-2	.	.
CASSFLGGGRTDTQYF	TGTGCCAGCAGTTTTTTAGGGGGGGGACGCACAGATACGCAGTATTTT	TRBV28	TRBJ2-3	.	.
CASSSLGSAVQETQYF	TGTGCCAGCAGCTCTCTTGGGAGCGCAGTACAAGAGACCCAGTACTTC	TRBV7-2	TRBJ2-5	few	.
CAISESRAETNYGYTF	TGTGCCATCAGCGAGTCTAGGGCGGAGACTAACTATGGCTACACCTTC	TRBV10-3	TRBJ1-2	.	.
CASSLMGYLGDNSPLHF	TGCGCCAGCAGCTTGATGGGGTACCTTGGGGATAATTCACCCCTCCACTTT	TRBV5-1	TRBJ1-6	.	.
CSAKSGYQETQYF	TGCAGTGCAAAAAGCGGGTACCAAGAGACCCAGTACTTC	TRBV20-1	TRBJ2-5	.	.
CASSQDILYEQYF	TGTGCCAGCAGCCAGGACATACTCTACGAGCAGTACTTC	TRBV7-8	TRBJ2-7	.	.
CASSWMTGVDTQYF	TGTGCCAGCAGTTGGATGACAGGAGTCGATACGCAGTATTTT	TRBV6-2/TRBV6-3	TRBJ2-3	once	.
CSVALAGEETQYF	TGCAGCGTTGCGCTAGCGGGGGAAGAGACCCAGTACTTC	TRBV29-1	TRBJ2-5	.	TRBD2
CASSYPSQGKRARYNEQFF	TGTGCCAGCAGTTACCCGAGTCAAGGAAAGCGGGCCCGCTACAATGAGCAGTTCTTC	TRBV6-2/TRBV6-3	TRBJ2-1	.	.
CASSEVALGEDEQFF	TGTGCCAGCAGTGAAGTAGCCCTGGGGGAAGATGAGCAGTTCTTC	TRBV25-1	TRBJ2-1	.	.
CAISQTQVDGAAQETQYF	TGTGCCATCTCCCAGACCCAAGTAGATGGGGCCGCTCAAGAGACCCAGTACTTC	TRBV10-3	TRBJ2-5	few	.
CASSTGLFKETQYF	TGTGCCAGCAGCACTGGACTGTTTAAGGAGACCCAGTACTTC	TRBV28	TRBJ2-5	.	.
CASSFQGANTYEQYF	TGTGCCAGCAGCTTTCAGGGGGCCAATACCTACGAGCAGTACTTC	TRBV27	TRBJ2-7	few	TRBD1
CAITDRDTLSGNTIYF	TGTGCCATCACTGACAGAGACACCTTATCTGGAAACACCATATATTTT	TRBV10-3	TRBJ1-3	.	.
CASSDSSEQYF	TGTGCCAGCAGCGATAGTAGCGAGCAGTACTTC	TRBV7-9	TRBJ2-7	once	.
CASSPRGPFTYEQYF	TGTGCCAGCAGCCCTCGGGGGCCCTTCACCTACGAGCAGTACTTC	TRBV9	TRBJ2-7	.	.